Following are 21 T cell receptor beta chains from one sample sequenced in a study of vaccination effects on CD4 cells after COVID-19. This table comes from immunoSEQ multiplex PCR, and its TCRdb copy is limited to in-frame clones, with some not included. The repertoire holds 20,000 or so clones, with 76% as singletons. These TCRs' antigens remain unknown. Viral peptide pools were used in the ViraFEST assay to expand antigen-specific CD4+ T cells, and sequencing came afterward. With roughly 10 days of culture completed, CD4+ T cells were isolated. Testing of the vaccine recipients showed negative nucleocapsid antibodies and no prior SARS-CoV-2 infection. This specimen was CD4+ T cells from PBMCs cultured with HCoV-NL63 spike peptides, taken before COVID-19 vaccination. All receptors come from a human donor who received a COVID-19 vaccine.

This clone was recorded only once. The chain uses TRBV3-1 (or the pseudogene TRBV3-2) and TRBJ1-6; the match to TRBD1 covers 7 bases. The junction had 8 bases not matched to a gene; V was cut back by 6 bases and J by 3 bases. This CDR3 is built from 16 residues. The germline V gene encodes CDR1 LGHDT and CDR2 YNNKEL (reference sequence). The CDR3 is CASRFVGTDYNSPLHF. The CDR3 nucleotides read TGTGCCAGCAGGTTTGTCGGGACAGACTATAATTCACCCCTCCACTTT.

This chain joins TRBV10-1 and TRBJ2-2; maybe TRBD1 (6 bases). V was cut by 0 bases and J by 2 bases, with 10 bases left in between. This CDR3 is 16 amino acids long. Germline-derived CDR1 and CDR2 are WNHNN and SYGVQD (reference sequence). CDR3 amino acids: CASSESRGTNTGELFF. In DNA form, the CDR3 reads TGCGCCAGCAGTGAGTCCAGGGGTACTAACACCGGGGAGCTGTTTTTT.

CDR3 amino acids: CASSSKTGRPLHF. The CDR3 nucleotides are TGTGCCAGTAGTTCAAAGACAGGCCGACCCCTCCACTTT. V gene TRBV19 combines with J gene TRBJ1-6; possibly TRBD1 for D (6 bases). Trimming cost V 5 bases and J 12 bases, with 14 bases left between them. This CDR3 spans 13 amino acids. Per the germline V gene, CDR1 is LNHDA and CDR2 is SQIVND (reference sequence).

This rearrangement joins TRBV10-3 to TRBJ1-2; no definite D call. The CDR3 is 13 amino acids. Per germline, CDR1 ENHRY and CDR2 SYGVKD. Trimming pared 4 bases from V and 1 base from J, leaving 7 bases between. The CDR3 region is CAISVTLNYGYTF. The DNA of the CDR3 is TGTGCCATCAGTGTGACACTTAACTATGGCTACACCTTC.

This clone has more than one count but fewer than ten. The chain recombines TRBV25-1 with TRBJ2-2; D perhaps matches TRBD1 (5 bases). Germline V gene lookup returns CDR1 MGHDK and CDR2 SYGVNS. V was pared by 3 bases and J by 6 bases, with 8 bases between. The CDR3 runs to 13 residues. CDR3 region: CASSDRAAGELFF. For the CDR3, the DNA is TGTGCCAGCAGTGACAGGGCGGCCGGGGAGCTGTTTTTT.

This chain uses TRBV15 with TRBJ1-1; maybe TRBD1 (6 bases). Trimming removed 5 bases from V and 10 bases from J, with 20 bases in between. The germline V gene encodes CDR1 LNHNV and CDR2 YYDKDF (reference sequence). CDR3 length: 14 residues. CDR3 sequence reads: CATSPQGSGLGAFF. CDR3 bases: TGTGCCACCAGCCCACAGGGCTCGGGGCTAGGAGCTTTCTTT.

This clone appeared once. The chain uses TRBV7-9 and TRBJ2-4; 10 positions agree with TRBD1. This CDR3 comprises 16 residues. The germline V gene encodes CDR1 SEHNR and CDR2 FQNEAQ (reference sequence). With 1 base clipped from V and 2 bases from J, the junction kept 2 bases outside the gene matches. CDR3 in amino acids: CASSLGQGASKNIQYF. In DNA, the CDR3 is TGTGCCAGCAGCTTAGGACAGGGGGCGTCCAAAAACATTCAGTACTTC.

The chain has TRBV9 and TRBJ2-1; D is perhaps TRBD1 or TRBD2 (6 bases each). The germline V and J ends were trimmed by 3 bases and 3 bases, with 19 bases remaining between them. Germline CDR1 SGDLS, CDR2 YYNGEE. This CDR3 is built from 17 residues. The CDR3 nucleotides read TGTGCCAGCAGCGCGGGGGCCCGGATGGGAGGCTACAATGAGCAGTTCTTC. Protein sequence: CASSAGARMGGYNEQFF.

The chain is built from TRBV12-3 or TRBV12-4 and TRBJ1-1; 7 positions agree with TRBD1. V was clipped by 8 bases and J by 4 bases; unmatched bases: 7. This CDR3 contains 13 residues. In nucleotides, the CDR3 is TGTGCCAGCGGGAGACAGGGATTCACTGAAGCTTTCTTT. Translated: CASGRQGFTEAFF.

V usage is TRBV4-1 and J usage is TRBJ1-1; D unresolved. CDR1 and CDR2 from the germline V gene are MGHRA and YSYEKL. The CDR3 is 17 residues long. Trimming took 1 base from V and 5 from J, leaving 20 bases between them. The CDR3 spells CASSQVVLLRKGTEAFF. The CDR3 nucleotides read TGCGCCAGCAGCCAAGTCGTTTTGCTGAGGAAAGGGACTGAAGCTTTCTTT.

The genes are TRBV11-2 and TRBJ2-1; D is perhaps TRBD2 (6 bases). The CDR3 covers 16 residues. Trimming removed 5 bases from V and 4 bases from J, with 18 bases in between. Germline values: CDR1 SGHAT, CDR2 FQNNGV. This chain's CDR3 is CASSPSPLAPYNEQFF. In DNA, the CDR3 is TGTGCCAGCAGCCCATCCCCACTAGCCCCTTACAATGAGCAGTTCTTC.

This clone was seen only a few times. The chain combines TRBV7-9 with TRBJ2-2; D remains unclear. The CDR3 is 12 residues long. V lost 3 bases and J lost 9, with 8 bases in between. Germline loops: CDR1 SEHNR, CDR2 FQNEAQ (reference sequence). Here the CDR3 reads CASSFIVRELFF. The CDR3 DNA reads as TGTGCCAGCAGCTTCATCGTTAGGGAGCTGTTTTTT. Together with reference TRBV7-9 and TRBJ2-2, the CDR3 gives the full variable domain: DTGVSQNPRHKITKRGQNVTFRCDPISEHNRLYWYRQTLGQGPEFLTYFQNEAQLEKSRLLSDRFSAERPKGSFSTLEIQRTEQGDSAMYLCASSFIVRELFFGEGSRLTVL.

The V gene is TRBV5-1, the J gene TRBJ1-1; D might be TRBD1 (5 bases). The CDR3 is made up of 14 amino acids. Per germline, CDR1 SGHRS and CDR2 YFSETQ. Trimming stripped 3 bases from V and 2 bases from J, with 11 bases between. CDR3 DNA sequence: TGCGCCAGCAGCTCATATACAGGAAACACTGAAGCTTTCTTT. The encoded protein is CASSSYTGNTEAFF.

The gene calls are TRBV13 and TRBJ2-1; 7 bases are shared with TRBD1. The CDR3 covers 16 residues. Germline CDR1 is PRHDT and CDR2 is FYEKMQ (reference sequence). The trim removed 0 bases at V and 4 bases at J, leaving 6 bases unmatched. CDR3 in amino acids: CASSLGTGTVYNEQFF. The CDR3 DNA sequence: TGTGCCAGCAGCTTAGGTACCGGGACAGTGTACAATGAGCAGTTCTTC.

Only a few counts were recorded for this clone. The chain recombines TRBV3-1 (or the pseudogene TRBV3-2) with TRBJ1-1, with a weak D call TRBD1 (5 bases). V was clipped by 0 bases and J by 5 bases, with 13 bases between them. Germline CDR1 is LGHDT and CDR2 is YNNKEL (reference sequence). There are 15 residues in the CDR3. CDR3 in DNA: TGTGCCAGCAGCCAAGACCAGGGTACGCGGACTGAAGCTTTCTTT. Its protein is CASSQDQGTRTEAFF.

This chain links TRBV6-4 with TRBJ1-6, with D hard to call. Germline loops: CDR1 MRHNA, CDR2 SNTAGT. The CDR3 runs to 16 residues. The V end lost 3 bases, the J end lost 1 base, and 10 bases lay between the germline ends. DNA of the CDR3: TGTGCCAGCAGTGATTCCGGAAGGTCCTATAATTCACCCCTCCACTTT. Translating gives CASSDSGRSYNSPLHF.

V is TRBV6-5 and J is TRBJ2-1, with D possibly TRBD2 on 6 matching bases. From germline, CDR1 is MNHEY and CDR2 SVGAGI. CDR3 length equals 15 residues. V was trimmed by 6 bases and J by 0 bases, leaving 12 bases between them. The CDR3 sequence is CASRWRGPSYNEQFF. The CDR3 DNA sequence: TGTGCCAGCAGATGGCGGGGCCCCTCCTACAATGAGCAGTTCTTC.

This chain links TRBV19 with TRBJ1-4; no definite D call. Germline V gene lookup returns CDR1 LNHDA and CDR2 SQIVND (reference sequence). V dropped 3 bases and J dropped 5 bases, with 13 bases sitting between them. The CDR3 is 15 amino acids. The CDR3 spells CASSMTGSGNEKLFF. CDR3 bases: TGTGCCAGTAGTATGACGGGCAGTGGGAATGAAAAACTGTTTTTT.

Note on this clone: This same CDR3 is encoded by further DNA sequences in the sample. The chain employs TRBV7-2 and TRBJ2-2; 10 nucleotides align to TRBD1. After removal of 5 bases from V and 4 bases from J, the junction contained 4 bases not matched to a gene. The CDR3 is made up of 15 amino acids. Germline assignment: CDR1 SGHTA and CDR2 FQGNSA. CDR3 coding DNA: TGTGCCAGCAGCCGCGGACAGGGGGGCACCGGGGAGCTGTTTTTT. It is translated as CASSRGQGGTGELFF.

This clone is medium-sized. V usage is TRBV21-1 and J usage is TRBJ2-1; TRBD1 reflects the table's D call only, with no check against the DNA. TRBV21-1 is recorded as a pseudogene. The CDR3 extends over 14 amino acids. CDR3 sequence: CANPGQGSCNEQFF. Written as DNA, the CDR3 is TGTGCCAACCCGGGACAGGGGAGTTGCAATGAGCAGTTCTTC.

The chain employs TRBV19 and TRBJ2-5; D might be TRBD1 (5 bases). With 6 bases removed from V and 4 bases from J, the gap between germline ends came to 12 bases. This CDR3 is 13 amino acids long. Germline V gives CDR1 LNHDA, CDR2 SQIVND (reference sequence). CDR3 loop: CASSAQGGETQYF. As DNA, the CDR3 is TGTGCCAGTAGCGCCCAGGGTGGAGAGACCCAGTACTTC.